These 22 T cell receptor beta chains were sequenced from one sample in a study of T cells after yellow fever vaccination (dated by TCRdb to between 2018 and 2021). Libraries were constructed by 5' RACE. The sequencer listed for this sample is Illumina NovaSeq 6000. TCRdb reran the public reads through fastp at Q25 and MiXCR, keeping productive beta chains. A single entry per CDR3 protein holds the most common genes and DNA from its merged rows. Across this sample there are about 310,000 distinct CDR3 sequences, with approximately 3.8% seen only once. Clones ranked in the top ten supply about a quarter of the sample. The treatment or condition label on this specimen signifies: live attenuated yellow fever vaccine strain. The source material was PBMCs, sampled on the day of the yellow fever booster vaccination. These receptors originate from a man between 18 and 29 years old who received the YFV17D yellow fever vaccine.

In this sample, this clonotype turned up many times. This sequence joins TRBV5-1 and TRBJ2-2, with D maybe TRBD1 (5 bases). The CDR3 runs to 16 residues. CDR1 is SGHRS, CDR2 YFSETQ, per germline. Trimming stripped 0 bases from V and 4 bases from J, with 13 bases between. CDR3 protein: CASSLASSGPTGELFF. The CDR3 DNA is TGCGCCAGCAGCTTGGCCTCTTCAGGGCCCACCGGGGAGCTGTTTTTT.

In this sample, this clonotype turned up many times. The gene calls are TRBV27 and TRBJ2-1; 7 nucleotides line up with TRBD1. The CDR3 runs 16 residues. CDR1 is MNHEY, CDR2 SMNVEV, per germline (reference sequence). V trimming: 3 bases; J trimming: 7 bases; junction bases outside the gene matches: 12. The CDR3 is CASSFLATGYRNEQFF. The DNA of the CDR3 is TGTGCCAGCAGTTTCTTGGCGACAGGGTATAGGAATGAGCAGTTCTTC.

This clonotype has just a few counts. V usage is TRBV7-9 and J usage is TRBJ2-1; D not certain. The CDR3 loop spans 14 amino acids. The ends were cut back, 5 bases at V and 8 bases at J, with 16 bases in the middle. The germline V gene has CDR1 SEHNR and CDR2 FQNEAQ (reference sequence). CDR3 region: CASSRTTDPHEQFF. DNA for the CDR3: TGTGCCAGCAGCCGAACTACGGACCCCCATGAGCAGTTCTTC.

The chain combines TRBV12-3 or TRBV12-4 with TRBJ2-7; D remains ambiguous. CDR3 length equals 14 residues. Trimming cost V 8 bases and J 0 bases, with 14 bases left between them. The CDR3 nucleotides are TGTGCCAGCTCCTCCCCAGGACGCTCCTACGAGCAGTACTTC. This codes for CASSSPGRSYEQYF.

This clonotype showed up many times. The J gene is TRBJ2-3, the V gene TRBV5-1, with D possibly TRBD2 on 7 matching bases. V shed 10 bases and J shed 6 bases, with 21 bases lying between them. Germline-derived CDR1 and CDR2 are SGHRS and YFSETQ. The CDR3 length is 14 residues. The CDR3 region is CASAGQVGRDTQYF. The DNA of the CDR3 is TGCGCCTCAGCGGGACAAGTGGGTCGGGATACGCAGTATTTT.

The V call is TRBV4-3, the J call TRBJ1-1; tentatively, D is TRBD1 (6 bases). There are 13 residues in the CDR3. Germline V gives CDR1 LGHNA, CDR2 YSLEER. Trimming stripped 0 bases from V and 9 bases from J, with 11 bases between. The CDR3 region is CASSQDYRVKAFF. DNA of the CDR3: TGCGCCAGCAGCCAAGATTACAGGGTGAAAGCTTTCTTT.

The gene calls are TRBV13 and TRBJ2-7, with a weak D call TRBD1 (5 bases). CDR1 is PRHDT and CDR2 is FYEKMQ in the germline V gene (reference sequence). The CDR3 spans 15 residues. Trimming took off 5 bases at V and 2 bases at J, with 16 bases between the two ends. Written as DNA, the CDR3 is TGTGCCAGCAGCCTCCGACAGTACACGACCTACGAGCAGTACTTC. Protein sequence: CASSLRQYTTYEQYF. Looking up the rest from reference TRBV13 and TRBJ2-7 gives the full variable domain: AAGVIQSPRHLIKEKRETATLKCYPIPRHDTVYWYQQGPGQDPQFLISFYEKMQSDKGSIPDRFSAQQFSDYHSELNMSSLELGDSALYFCASSLRQYTTYEQYFGPGTRLTVT.

This clonotype was observed many times. The V gene is TRBV5-1, the J gene TRBJ2-1; 10 bases fit TRBD1. Germline CDR1 SGHRS, CDR2 YFSETQ. Unmatched junction bases numbered 4, after V lost 2 bases and J lost 8 bases. The CDR3 runs 14 residues. CDR3 nucleotide sequence: TGCGCCAGCAGCTTCGGGACAGGGGTGTATGAGCAGTTCTTC. Encoded protein: CASSFGTGVYEQFF.

This clonotype has a handful of counts. CDR3 DNA sequence: TGTGCCAGCAGCTTGTATAAGGGGCCGAACACTGAAGCTTTCTTT. Its translation is CASSLYKGPNTEAFF. V is TRBV5-4 and J is TRBJ1-1; tentatively, D is TRBD1 (5 bases). This CDR3 is 15 amino acids long. CDR1 is SGHNT and CDR2 is YYREEE in the germline V gene (reference sequence). V lost 1 base and J lost 1, with 11 bases in between.

This clonotype occurred a few times. The chain couples TRBV20-1 to TRBJ1-6; D not certain. V was clipped by 5 bases and J by 7 bases, with 9 bases between them. The CDR3 is 12 amino acids. CDR1 and CDR2 from the germline V gene are DFQATT and SNEGSKA (reference sequence). The CDR3 protein is CSAPGGNSPLHF. In nucleotides, the CDR3 is TGCAGTGCTCCGGGTGGAAATTCACCCCTCCACTTT.

This clonotype was detected ten times or more. The CDR3 nucleotides are TGCGCCAGCAGCTCGATGGCAGGGAGGAACACTGAAGCTTTCTTT. Residues: CASSSMAGRNTEAFF. This sequence joins TRBV5-1 and TRBJ1-1, with a tentative D call TRBD1 (5 bases). The CDR3 loop spans 15 amino acids. Trimming removed 3 bases from V and 1 base from J, with 13 bases in between. Germline V lookup: CDR1 SGHRS, CDR2 YFSETQ.

The chain uses TRBV19 and TRBJ1-1, with D possibly matching TRBD1 (6 bases). This CDR3 has 14 residues. Germline CDR1 and CDR2: LNHDA and SQIVND (reference sequence). V was clipped by 4 bases and J by 7 bases, with 16 bases between them. The CDR3 loop is CASSTLKGGYEAFF. CDR3 DNA: TGTGCCAGTAGTACCCTTAAGGGGGGGTATGAAGCTTTCTTT. Combining the CDR3 with reference TRBV19 and TRBJ1-1 gives the whole variable domain DGGITQSPKYLFRKEGQNVTLSCEQNLNHDAMYWYRQDPGQGLRLIYYSQIVNDFQKGDIAEGYSVSREKKESFPLTVTSAQKNPTAFYLCASSTLKGGYEAFFGQGTRLTVV.

This chain uses TRBV6-6 with TRBJ1-1, with TRBD1 matching 9 bases. This CDR3 comprises 15 residues. Germline-derived CDR1 and CDR2 are MNHNY and SVGAGI (reference sequence). Trimming cost V 4 bases and J 9 bases; bases outside gene matches: 12. CDR3 DNA: TGTGCCAGCAGTTCCTCCGGGACAGGGAATGGTCAAGCTTTCTTT. Its protein product is CASSSSGTGNGQAFF.

This clonotype was detected many times. The chain combines TRBV6-2 or TRBV6-3 with TRBJ1-4; no clear D gene. The germline V gene encodes CDR1 MNHEY and CDR2 SVGEGT. V shed 6 bases and J shed 0 bases, with 8 bases lying between them. The CDR3 is 14 amino acids. The CDR3 bases are TGTGCCAGCAGCCCGTGGGCAACTAATGAAAAACTGTTTTTT. It yields the protein CASSPWATNEKLFF.

This clonotype was counted many times. The chain recombines TRBV15 with TRBJ2-7; the D is unclear. CDR3 size: 13 residues. Germline V gene data show CDR1 as LNHNV and CDR2 as YYDKDF (reference sequence). V lost 4 bases, J lost 5 bases, and 12 bases lay in between. CDR3 loop: CATSTRPLNEQYF. CDR3 DNA sequence: TGTGCCACCAGCACCCGGCCCCTGAACGAGCAGTACTTC. Using reference TRBV15 and TRBJ2-7 for the parts outside the CDR3, the full variable domain is DAMVIQNPRYQVTQFGKPVTLSCSQTLNHNVMYWYQQKSSQAPKLLFHYYDKDFNNEADTPDNFQSRRPNTSFCFLDIRSPGLGDTAMYLCATSTRPLNEQYFGPGTRLTVT.

This clonotype was seen repeatedly, ten times or more. V and J are TRBV7-2 and TRBJ2-5; TRBD2 matches 10 bases. CDR1 is SGHTA and CDR2 is FQGNSA in the germline V gene. The ends lost 5 bases at V and 2 bases at J; junction bases unmatched: 11. This CDR3 is 17 amino acids long. For the CDR3, the DNA is TGTGCCAGCAGCCCCTTGGGGTCTAGCGGGGGTCAAGAGACCCAGTACTTC. Translated, it gives CASSPLGSSGGQETQYF.

V gene TRBV5-1 combines with J gene TRBJ1-1; 9 positions match TRBD1. The V and J ends lost 5 bases and 5 bases, in that order; junction bases with no gene match: 7. The CDR3 totals 14 residues. Germline loops: CDR1 SGHRS, CDR2 YFSETQ. The chain's CDR3 is CASREPQGATEAFF. CDR3 nucleotides: TGCGCCAGCAGAGAACCACAGGGGGCAACTGAAGCTTTCTTT.

Points on this clonotype: An end of the junction differs from the germline gene, which may be a read error. This sequence joins TRBV5-1 and TRBJ2-1, with 8 positions matching TRBD1. This CDR3 has 16 amino acids. Germline loops: CDR1 SGHRS, CDR2 YFSETQ. This CDR3 reads CASTLGAGGTYNEQFF. The CDR3 nucleotides read TGCGCCAGCACCTTGGGCGCAGGGGGCACCTACAATGAGCAGTTCTTC.

This clonotype appeared a few times. The CDR3 nucleotides are TGTGCCAGCAGTTACTCCCTCGGACTAGCGGGACGGGGTGAGACCCAGTACTTC. Translation gives CASSYSLGLAGRGETQYF. This chain connects TRBV6-2 or TRBV6-3 to TRBJ2-5; 12 bases agree with TRBD2. Germline V gives CDR1 MNHEY, CDR2 SVGEGT. Trimming took 0 bases from V and 5 from J; bases not matched to a gene: 10. The CDR3 is made up of 18 amino acids.

In this sample, this clonotype turned up many times. The chain has TRBV6-6 and TRBJ2-3; D not certain. Germline V gene lookup returns CDR1 MNHNY and CDR2 SVGAGI (reference sequence). V lost 6 bases to trimming and J lost 4 bases, with 17 bases between them. This CDR3 comprises 15 residues. The CDR3: CASSQVGLGSDTQYF. The CDR3 nucleotides are TGTGCCAGCAGCCAAGTCGGGCTGGGCTCAGATACGCAGTATTTT.

This clonotype was counted between two and nine times. V is TRBV19 and J is TRBJ2-5, with TRBD1 as a possible D gene (5 bases). Trimming took off 4 bases at V and 5 bases at J, with 14 bases between the two ends. Germline V gene lookup returns CDR1 LNHDA and CDR2 SQIVND (reference sequence). There are 14 residues in the CDR3. The CDR3 here is CASSTEGVQETQYF. CDR3 sequence (DNA): TGTGCCAGTAGTACCGAAGGGGTCCAGGAGACCCAGTACTTC.

This clonotype was picked up many times. V and J are TRBV20-1 and TRBJ1-5; D gene ambiguous. The CDR3 sequence is 12 residues long. Germline V lookup: CDR1 DFQATT, CDR2 SNEGSKA (reference sequence). Deletions cut 6 bases from V and 0 bases from J, with 6 bases between. As DNA, the CDR3 is TGCAGTGCGCAGTATAGCAATCAGCCCCAGCATTTT. Its translation: CSAQYSNQPQHF.